One and the same sample provided the 3 T cell receptor beta chains below, sequenced in a study of T cells in Graves' hyperthyroidism and ophthalmopathy. Authors of the study amplified TCR beta CDR3 regions from RNA transcripts. Initially, a first-round RT-PCR of the TCR CDR3 employed the HTBI primer set. One entry per CDR3 protein, called by TCRdb with MiXCR from the multiplex PCR reads. Here the sample spans a few hundred thousand distinct CDR3 sequences, approximately 13% being singletons. Sequenced sample: blood. These receptors were taken from a woman aged 25 to 39 with Graves' hyperthyroidism that later progressed to Graves' ophthalmopathy.

The chain recombines TRBV24-1 with TRBJ2-1; D ambiguous. Germline V CDR1 and CDR2: KGHDR, SFDVKD. The V end was cut by 3 bases, the J end by 8 bases, with 10 bases between. There are 13 residues in the CDR3. This chain's CDR3 is CATSDAALDEQFF. DNA for the CDR3: TGTGCCACCAGTGATGCCGCCCTGGATGAGCAGTTCTTC.

This clonotype came up a few times. A clone one base away is much larger, so this may be a read error. This chain joins TRBV27 and TRBJ2-1, with TRBD1 matching over 7 bases. The CDR3 runs 15 residues. J gave up 6 bases and V 5 bases, and 10 bases lay outside the gene matches. Germline values: CDR1 MNHEY, CDR2 SMNVEV (reference sequence). DNA of the CDR3: TGTGCCAGCAGTACATCTCCGGGACAGCTCAATGAGCAGTTCTTC. This codes for CASSTSPGQLNEQFF.

This clonotype was observed at least ten times. This chain uses TRBV6-1 with TRBJ2-7; a weak D match, TRBD2 (5 bases). The CDR3 spans 12 residues. Germline CDR1 reads MNHNS; CDR2 reads SASEGT. The ends were cut back, 6 bases at V and 5 bases at J, with 11 bases in the middle. The CDR3 nucleotides read TGTGCCAGCAGATCTAGCACAGACGAGCAGTACTTC. This gives the protein CASRSSTDEQYF.